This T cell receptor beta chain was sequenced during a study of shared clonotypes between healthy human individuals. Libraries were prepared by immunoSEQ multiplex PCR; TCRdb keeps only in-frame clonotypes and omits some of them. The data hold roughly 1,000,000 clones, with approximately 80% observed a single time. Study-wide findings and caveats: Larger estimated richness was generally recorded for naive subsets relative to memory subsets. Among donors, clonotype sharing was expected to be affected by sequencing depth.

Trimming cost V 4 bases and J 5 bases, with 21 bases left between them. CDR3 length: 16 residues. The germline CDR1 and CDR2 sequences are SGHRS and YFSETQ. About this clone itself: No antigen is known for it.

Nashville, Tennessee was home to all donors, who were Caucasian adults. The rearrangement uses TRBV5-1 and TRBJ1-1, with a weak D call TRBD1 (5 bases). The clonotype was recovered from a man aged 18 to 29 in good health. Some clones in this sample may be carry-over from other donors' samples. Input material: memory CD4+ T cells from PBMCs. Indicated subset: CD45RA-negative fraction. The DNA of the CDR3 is TGCGCCAGCAGCCCGCGAAGCAGGTCGGGGGGTACTGAAGCTTTCTTT. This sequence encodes CASSPRSRSGGTEAFF. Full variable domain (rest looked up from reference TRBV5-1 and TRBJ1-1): KAGVTQTPRYLIKTRGQQVTLSCSPISGHRSVSWYQQTPGQGLQFLFEYFSETQRNKGNFPGRFSGRQFSNSRSEMNVSTLELGDSALYLCASSPRSRSGGTEAFFGQGTRLTVV.